This entry concerns a single T cell receptor (beta chain). This entry comes from a study of blood T cell repertoires in COVID-19. About the study: Acute and convalescent COVID-19 specimens originated in the United States, Italy and Spain. The cDNA or gDNA used as material had been derived from T cells, B-cell-depleted T cells, or PBMCs.

Looked up from germline, CDR1 is MNHEY and CDR2 is SMNVEV (reference sequence). With 5 bases removed from V and 0 bases from J, the gap between germline ends came to 8 bases. The CDR3 is 14 amino acids. Authors' analysis steps: Amplification of reference gene primers was used by the study to estimate nucleated cell counts. The table came from immunoSEQ multiplex PCR; TCRdb's copy has only in-frame clones and leaves some out. Clone size and the V and J calls come from that table; the DNA yielded D and trimming. The profile shows roughly 100,000 clones, about 85% of them singletons. This clonotype was sampled from a man over 45 with acute or convalescent COVID-19. V is TRBV27 and J is TRBJ1-5; D remains unclear. The sample comprised peripheral blood. The CDR3 nucleotides read TGTGCCAGCAGTCCCCAGTATAGCAATCAGCCCCAGCATTTT. Residues: CASSPQYSNQPQHF.